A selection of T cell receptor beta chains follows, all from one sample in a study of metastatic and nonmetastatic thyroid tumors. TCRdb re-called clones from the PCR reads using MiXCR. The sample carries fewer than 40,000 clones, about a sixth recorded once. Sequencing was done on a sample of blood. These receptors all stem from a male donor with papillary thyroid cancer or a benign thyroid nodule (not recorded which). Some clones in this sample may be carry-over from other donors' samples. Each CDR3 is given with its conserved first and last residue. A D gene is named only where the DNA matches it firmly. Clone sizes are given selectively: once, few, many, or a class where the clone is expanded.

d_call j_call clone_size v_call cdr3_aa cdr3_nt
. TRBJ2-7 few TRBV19 CASSKGALGEQYF TGTGCCAGTAGTAAGGGAGCACTAGGCGAGCAGTACTTC
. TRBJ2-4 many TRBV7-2 CASSSAGKNIQYF TGTGCCAGCAGCTCCGCCGGGAAAAACATTCAGTACTTC
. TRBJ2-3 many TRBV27 CASGPGAHTQYF TGTGCCAGCGGCCCCGGGGCGCATACGCAGTATTTT
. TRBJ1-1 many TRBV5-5 CASSGGGNTEAFF TGTGCCAGCAGTGGGGGAGGAAACACTGAAGCTTTCTTT
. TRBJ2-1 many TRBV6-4 CASSDRPSSSYNEQFF TGTGCCAGCAGTGACCGACCCAGTAGCTCCTACAATGAGCAGTTCTTC
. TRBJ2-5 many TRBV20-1 CSAGVRGQETQYF TGCAGTGCTGGAGTCCGGGGACAAGAGACCCAGTACTTC
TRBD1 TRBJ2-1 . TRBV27 CASSRFRDRGYNEHFF TGTGCCAGCAGTCGGTTCCGGGACAGGGGATACAATGAGCATTTCTTC
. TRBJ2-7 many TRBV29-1 CSVGGGTTNYEQYF TGCAGCGTTGGAGGAGGGACAACTAACTACGAGCAGTACTTC
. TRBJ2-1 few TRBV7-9 CASSLRGCEQFF TGTGCCAGCAGTTTACGTGGGTGTGAGCAGTTCTTC
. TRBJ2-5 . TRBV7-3 CASSSHPERDF TGTGCCAGCAGCTCCCATCCCGAGAGGGACTTC
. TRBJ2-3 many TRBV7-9 CASSLGSPDTQYF TGTGCCAGCAGCTTAGGTTCTCCAGATACGCAGTATTTT
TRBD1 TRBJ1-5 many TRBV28 CASSPSWGQGDNQPQHF TGTGCCAGCAGTCCGTCCTGGGGACAGGGAGACAATCAGCCCCAGCATTTT
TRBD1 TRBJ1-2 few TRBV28 CASSSKDRAGGYTF TGTGCCAGCAGTTCTAAGGACAGGGCAGGGGGCTACACCTTC
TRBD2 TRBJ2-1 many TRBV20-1 CSARDMASGSFEQFF TGCAGTGCTAGAGATATGGCTAGCGGGAGTTTTGAGCAGTTCTTC
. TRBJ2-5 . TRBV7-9 CASSLNWQAIGWETQYF TGTGCCAGCAGCTTAAACTGGCAGGCTATAGGGTGGGAGACCCAGTACTTC
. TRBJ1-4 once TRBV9 CASSVAGAGTNEKLFF TGTGCCAGCAGCGTAGCTGGGGCAGGGACTAATGAAAAACTGTTTTTT